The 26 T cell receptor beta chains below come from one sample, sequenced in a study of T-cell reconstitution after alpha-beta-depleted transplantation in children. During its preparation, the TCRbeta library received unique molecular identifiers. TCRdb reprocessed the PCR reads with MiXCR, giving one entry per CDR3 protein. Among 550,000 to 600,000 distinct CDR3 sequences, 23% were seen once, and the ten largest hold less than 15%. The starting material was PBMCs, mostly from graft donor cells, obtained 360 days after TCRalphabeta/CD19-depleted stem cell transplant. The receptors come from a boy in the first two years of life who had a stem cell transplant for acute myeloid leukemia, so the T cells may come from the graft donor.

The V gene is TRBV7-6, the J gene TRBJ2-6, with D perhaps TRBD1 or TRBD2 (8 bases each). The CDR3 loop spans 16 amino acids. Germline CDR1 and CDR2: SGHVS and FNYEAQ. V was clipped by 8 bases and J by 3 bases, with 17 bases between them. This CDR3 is CASGDRGLGGANVLTF. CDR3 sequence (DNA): TGTGCCAGCGGAGACAGGGGACTAGGTGGGGCCAACGTCCTGACTTTC.

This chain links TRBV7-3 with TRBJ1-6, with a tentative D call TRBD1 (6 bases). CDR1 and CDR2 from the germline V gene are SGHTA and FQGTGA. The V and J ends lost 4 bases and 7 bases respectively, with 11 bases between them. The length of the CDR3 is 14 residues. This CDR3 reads CASSSGHENSPLHF. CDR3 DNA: TGTGCCAGCAGCTCGGGACACGAGAATTCACCCCTCCACTTT.

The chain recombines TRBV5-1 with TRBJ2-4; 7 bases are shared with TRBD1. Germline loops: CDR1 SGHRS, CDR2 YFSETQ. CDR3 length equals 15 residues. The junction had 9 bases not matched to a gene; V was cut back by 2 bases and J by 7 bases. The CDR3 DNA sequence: TGCGCCAGCAGCTTAGAGGTCTGGGGACAGAACATTCAGTACTTC. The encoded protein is CASSLEVWGQNIQYF.

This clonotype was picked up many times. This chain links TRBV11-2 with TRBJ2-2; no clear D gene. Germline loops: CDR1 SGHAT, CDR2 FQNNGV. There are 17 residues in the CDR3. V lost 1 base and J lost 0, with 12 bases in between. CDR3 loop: CASSLGVYLANTGELFF. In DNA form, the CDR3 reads TGTGCCAGCAGCTTAGGGGTATATCTCGCGAACACCGGGGAGCTGTTTTTT.

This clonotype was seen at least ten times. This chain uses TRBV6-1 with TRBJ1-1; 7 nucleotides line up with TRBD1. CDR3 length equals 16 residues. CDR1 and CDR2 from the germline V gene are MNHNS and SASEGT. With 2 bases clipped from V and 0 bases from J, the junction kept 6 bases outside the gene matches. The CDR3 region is CASSEPPDRLNTEAFF. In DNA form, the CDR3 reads TGTGCCAGCAGTGAACCGCCGGACAGGTTGAACACTGAAGCTTTCTTT.

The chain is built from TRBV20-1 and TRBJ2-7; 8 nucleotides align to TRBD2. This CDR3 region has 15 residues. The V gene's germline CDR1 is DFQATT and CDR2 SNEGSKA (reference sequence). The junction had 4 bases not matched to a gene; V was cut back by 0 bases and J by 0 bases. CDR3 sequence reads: CSARDLGGASYEQYV. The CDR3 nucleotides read TGCAGTGCTAGAGATCTCGGGGGGGCCTCCTACGAGCAGTACGTC.

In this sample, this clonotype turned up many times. Written as DNA, the CDR3 is TGCGCCAGCAGCTTGGCGGGACTAGCGCTGAGACTCGAAATCCAAGAGACCCAGTACTTC. Translating it yields CASSLAGLALRLEIQETQYF. V gene TRBV5-1 combines with J gene TRBJ2-5; 10 nucleotides line up with TRBD2. Unmatched junction bases numbered 15, after V lost 0 bases and J lost 1 base. CDR3 length: 20 residues. Per germline, CDR1 SGHRS and CDR2 YFSETQ.

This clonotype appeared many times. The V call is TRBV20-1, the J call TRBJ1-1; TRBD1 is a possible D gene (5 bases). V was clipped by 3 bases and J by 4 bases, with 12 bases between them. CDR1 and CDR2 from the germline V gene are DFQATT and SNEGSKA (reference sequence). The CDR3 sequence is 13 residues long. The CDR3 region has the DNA TGCAGTGCTAGCCCGGGGGGTTTCACTGAAGCTTTCTTT. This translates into CSASPGGFTEAFF.

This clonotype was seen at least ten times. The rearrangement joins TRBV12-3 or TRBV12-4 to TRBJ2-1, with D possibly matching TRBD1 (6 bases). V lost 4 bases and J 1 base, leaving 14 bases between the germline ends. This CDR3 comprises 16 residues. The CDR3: CASSSRQVGSYNEQFF. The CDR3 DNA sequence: TGTGCCAGCAGTTCCAGACAGGTCGGGTCCTACAATGAGCAGTTCTTC.

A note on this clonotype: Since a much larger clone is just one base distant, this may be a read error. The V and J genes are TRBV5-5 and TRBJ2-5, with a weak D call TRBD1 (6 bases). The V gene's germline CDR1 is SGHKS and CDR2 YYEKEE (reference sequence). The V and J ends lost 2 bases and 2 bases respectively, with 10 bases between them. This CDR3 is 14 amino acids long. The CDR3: CASSLNRAQETQYF. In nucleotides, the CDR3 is TGTGCCAGCAGCTTAAACAGGGCTCAAGAGACCCAGTACTTC.

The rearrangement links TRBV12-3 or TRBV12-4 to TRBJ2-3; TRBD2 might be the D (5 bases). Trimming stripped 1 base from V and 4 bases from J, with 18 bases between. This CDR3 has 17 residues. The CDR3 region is CASSLGPSGLGADTQYF. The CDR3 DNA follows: TGTGCCAGCAGTTTAGGTCCGTCGGGCCTCGGGGCAGATACGCAGTATTTT.

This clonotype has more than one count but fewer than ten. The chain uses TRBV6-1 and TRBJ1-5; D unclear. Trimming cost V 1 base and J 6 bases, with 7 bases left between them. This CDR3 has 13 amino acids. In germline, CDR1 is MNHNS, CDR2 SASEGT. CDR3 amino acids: CASSEEKVQPQHF. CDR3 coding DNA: TGTGCCAGCAGTGAAGAGAAGGTTCAGCCCCAGCATTTT.

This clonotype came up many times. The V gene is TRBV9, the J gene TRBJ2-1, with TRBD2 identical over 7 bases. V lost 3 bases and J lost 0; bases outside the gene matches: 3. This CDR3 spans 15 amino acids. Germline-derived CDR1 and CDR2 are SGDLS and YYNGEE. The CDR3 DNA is TGTGCCAGCAGCGCCGGGAGGAGCTCCTACAATGAGCAGTTCTTC. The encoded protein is CASSAGRSSYNEQFF.

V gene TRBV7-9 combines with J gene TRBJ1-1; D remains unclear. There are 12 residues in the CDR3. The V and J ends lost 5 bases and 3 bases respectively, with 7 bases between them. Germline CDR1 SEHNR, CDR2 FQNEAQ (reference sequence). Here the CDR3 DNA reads TGTGCCAGCAGCCCGGAGGACACTGAAGCTTTCTTT. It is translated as CASSPEDTEAFF. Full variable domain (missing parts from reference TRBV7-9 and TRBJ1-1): DTGVSQNPRHKITKRGQNVTFRCDPISEHNRLYWYRQTLGQGPEFLTYFQNEAQLEKSRLLSDRFSAERPKGSFSTLEIQRTEQGDSAMYLCASSPEDTEAFFGQGTRLTVV.

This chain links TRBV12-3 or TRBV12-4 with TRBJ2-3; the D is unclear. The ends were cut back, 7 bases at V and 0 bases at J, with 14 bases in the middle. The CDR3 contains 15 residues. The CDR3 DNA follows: TGTGCCAGCACCCCCGGGTACACTAGCACAGATACGCAGTATTTT. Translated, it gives CASTPGYTSTDTQYF.

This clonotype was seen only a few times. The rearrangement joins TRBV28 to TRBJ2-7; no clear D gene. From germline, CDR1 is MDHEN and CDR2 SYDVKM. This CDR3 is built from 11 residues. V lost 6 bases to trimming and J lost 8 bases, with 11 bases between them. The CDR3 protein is CASSKHDQQYV. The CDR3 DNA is TGTGCCAGCAGCAAACATGATCAGCAGTACGTC.

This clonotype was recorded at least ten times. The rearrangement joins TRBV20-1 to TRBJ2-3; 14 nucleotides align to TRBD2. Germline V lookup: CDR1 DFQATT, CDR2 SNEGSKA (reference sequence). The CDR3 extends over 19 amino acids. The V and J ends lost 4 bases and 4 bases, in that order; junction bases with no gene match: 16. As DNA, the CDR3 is TGCAGTGCTACTAGGACTAGCGGGGGGTTTGCTCCTCTAGCAGATACGCAGTATTTT. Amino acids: CSATRTSGGFAPLADTQYF.

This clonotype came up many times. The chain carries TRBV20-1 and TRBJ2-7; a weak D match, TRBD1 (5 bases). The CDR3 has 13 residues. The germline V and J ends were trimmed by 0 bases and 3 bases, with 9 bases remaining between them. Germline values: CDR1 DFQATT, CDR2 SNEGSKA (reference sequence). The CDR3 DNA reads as TGCAGTGCTAGAGAAGACAGAATCTACGAGCAGTACTTC. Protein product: CSAREDRIYEQYF.

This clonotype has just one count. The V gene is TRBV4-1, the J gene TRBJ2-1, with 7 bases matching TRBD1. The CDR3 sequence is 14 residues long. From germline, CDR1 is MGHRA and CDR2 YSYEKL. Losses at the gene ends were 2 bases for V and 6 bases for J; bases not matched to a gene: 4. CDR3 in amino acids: CASSQPGGTNEQFF. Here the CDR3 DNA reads TGCGCCAGCAGCCAACCAGGGGGAACCAATGAGCAGTTCTTC.

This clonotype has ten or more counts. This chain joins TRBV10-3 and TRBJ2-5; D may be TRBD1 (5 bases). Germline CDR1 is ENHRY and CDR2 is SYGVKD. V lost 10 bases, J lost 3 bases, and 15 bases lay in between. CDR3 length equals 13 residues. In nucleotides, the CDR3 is TGTGCCACCGCAGTACCAGGGAAAGAGACCCAGTACTTC. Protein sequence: CATAVPGKETQYF.

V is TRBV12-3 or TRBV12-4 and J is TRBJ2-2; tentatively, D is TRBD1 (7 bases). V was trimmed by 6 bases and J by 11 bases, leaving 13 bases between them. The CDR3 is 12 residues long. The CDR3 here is CASRLGGGELFF. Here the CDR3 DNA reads TGTGCCAGCAGACTCGGAGGGGGCGAGCTGTTTTTT.

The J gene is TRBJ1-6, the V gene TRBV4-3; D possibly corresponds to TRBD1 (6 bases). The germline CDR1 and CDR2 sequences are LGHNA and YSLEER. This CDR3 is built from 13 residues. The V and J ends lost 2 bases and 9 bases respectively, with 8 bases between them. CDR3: CASSQTGSSPLHF. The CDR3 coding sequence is TGCGCCAGCAGCCAAACAGGGAGTTCACCCCTCCACTTT.

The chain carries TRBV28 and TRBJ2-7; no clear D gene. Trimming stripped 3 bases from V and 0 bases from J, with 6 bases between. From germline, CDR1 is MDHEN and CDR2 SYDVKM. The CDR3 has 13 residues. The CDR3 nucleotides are TGTGCCAGCAGTTTCGGAAACTCCTACGAGCAGTACGTC. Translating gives CASSFGNSYEQYV.

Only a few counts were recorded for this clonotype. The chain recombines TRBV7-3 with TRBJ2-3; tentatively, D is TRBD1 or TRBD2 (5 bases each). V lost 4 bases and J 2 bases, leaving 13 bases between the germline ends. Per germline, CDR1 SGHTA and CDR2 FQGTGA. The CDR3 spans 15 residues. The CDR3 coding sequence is TGTGCCAGCAGCTCTCATGGGGGTCCCACAGATACGCAGTATTTT. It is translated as CASSSHGGPTDTQYF.

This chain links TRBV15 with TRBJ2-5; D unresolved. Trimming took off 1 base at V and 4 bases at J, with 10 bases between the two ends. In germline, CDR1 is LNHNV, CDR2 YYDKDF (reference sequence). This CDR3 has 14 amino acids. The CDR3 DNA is TGTGCCACCAGCAGAGTACCGTCCTCAGAGACCCAGTACTTC. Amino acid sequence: CATSRVPSSETQYF.

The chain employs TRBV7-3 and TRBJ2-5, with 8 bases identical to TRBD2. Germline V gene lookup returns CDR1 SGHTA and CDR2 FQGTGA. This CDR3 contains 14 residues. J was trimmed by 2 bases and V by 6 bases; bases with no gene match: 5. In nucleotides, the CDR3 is TGTGCCAGCAGTCGGGAGGGGAATCAAGAGACCCAGTACTTC. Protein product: CASSREGNQETQYF.